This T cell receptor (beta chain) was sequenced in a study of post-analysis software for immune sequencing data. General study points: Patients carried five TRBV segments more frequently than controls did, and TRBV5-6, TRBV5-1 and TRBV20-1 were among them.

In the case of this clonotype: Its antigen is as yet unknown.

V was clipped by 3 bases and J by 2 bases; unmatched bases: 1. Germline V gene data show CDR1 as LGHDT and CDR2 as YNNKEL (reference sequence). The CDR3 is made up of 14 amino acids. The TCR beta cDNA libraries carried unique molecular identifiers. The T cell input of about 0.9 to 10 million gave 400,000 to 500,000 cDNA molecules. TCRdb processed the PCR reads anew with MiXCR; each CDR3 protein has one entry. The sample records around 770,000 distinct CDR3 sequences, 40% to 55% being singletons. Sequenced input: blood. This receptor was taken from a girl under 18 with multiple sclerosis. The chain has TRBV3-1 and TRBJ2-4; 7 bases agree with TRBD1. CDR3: CASSHRGSKNIQYF. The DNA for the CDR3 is TGTGCCAGCAGCCACAGGGGGTCCAAAAACATTCAGTACTTC.